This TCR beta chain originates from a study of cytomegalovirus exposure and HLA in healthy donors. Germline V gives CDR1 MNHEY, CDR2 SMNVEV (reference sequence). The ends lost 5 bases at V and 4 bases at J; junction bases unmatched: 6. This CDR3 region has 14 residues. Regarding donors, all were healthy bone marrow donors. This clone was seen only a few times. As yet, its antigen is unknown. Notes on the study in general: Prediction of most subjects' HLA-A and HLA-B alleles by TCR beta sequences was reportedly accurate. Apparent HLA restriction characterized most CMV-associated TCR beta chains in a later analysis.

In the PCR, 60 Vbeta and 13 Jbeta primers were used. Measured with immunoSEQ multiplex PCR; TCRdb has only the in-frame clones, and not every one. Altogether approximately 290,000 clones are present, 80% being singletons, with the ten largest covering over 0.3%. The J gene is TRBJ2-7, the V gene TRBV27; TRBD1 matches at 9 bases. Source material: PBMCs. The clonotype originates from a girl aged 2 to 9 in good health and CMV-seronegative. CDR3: CASSIRDREYEQYF. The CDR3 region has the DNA TGTGCCAGCAGTATACGGGACAGGGAATACGAGCAGTACTTC.